In this sample, the clone carrying this T cell receptor beta chain turned up many times. The data belong to a study of CD8 T cells in ankylosing spondylitis. The CDR3 length is 16 residues. Germline V gene sequence: CDR1 SGHRS, CDR2 YFSETQ. Trimming removed 0 bases from V and 1 base from J, with 12 bases in between. From the 5' RACE reads, TCRdb called clonotypes with MiXCR, one entry per CDR3 protein. The data show 200,000 or so distinct CDR3 sequences, 15% to 20% seen once. Sequences were obtained from blood, either unsorted or a sorted T cell fraction (not recorded which). The sequence derives from a male donor under 35 with ankylosing spondylitis or in good health (not recorded which). The chain links TRBV5-1 to TRBJ2-3; D is ambiguous. The CDR3 protein is CASSLGAKHGTDTQYF. As DNA, the CDR3 is TGCGCCAGCAGCTTGGGAGCCAAACATGGCACAGATACGCAGTATTTT.